These 12 T cell receptor beta chains share one sample of origin, sequenced in a study of post-analysis software for immune sequencing data (dated by TCRdb to 2014 to 2015). Overall study results and their limits: A few TRBV segments, including TRBV5-6, TRBV5-1 and TRBV20-1, were significantly more frequent in patients than controls.

No antigen has been identified for these receptors. The library was produced with PCR. Reads for this sample came from an Illumina HiSeq 2500. Unique molecular identifiers were incorporated into TCR beta cDNA libraries to reduce PCR and sequencing biases. TCRdb passed the public sequencing reads through fastp at Q25 and MiXCR, retaining productive beta sequences. For every CDR3 protein sequence, its rows merge into one entry that carries the most common genes and DNA. The sample table records hundreds of thousands of distinct CDR3 sequences; 25% to 30% of these occur just once. The top ten constitute 0.55% to 0.65% of the sample. Specimen: blood. These TCRs come from a girl aged 5-17 years with multiple sclerosis.

This clonotype occurred a few times. The rearrangement uses TRBV4-3 and TRBJ2-5; the D gene is possibly TRBD2 (7 bases). CDR1 is LGHNA, CDR2 YSLEER, per germline. The CDR3 has 14 amino acids. V lost 1 base to trimming and J lost 5 bases, with 11 bases between them. CDR3 in amino acids: CASSQVGGAETQYF. The CDR3 DNA is TGCGCCAGCAGCCAAGTGGGGGGGGCGGAGACCCAGTACTTC.

There are a few counts of this clonotype. The chain joins TRBV20-1 to TRBJ2-1; tentative D call: TRBD2 (6 bases). Trimming took off 3 bases at V and 0 bases at J, with 15 bases between the two ends. The germline CDR1 and CDR2 sequences are DFQATT and SNEGSKA (reference sequence). The CDR3 loop spans 16 amino acids. As DNA, the CDR3 is TGCAGTGCTAGGGGACTCAGTTTCAGCTCCTACAATGAGCAGTTCTTC. This codes for CSARGLSFSSYNEQFF.

This clonotype has just a few counts. For the CDR3, the DNA is TGTGCCAGCAGTGTGGGCCCTGACAGGGCTAACTATGGCTACACCTTC. As protein: CASSVGPDRANYGYTF. This chain connects TRBV12-3 or TRBV12-4 to TRBJ1-2, with TRBD1 matching over 7 bases. Germline trimming cut 5 bases from V and 0 bases from J; bases unmatched to any gene: 9. CDR3 length equals 16 residues.

This clonotype was seen at least ten times. This chain links TRBV9 with TRBJ2-5; a weak D match, TRBD1 (6 bases). The CDR3 spans 13 residues. Germline assignment: CDR1 SGDLS and CDR2 YYNGEE. The ends were cut back, 2 bases at V and 5 bases at J, with 10 bases in the middle. CDR3 amino acids: CASSVGQGETQYF. DNA of the CDR3: TGTGCCAGCAGCGTGGGTCAGGGGGAGACCCAGTACTTC.

The chain's CDR3 is CASSQVGGPRAQETQYF. In DNA form, the CDR3 reads TGTGCCAGCAGCCAAGTGGGCGGACCCAGGGCCCAAGAGACCCAGTACTTC. The rearrangement uses TRBV3-1 and TRBJ2-5; D might be TRBD1 (5 bases). Per the germline V gene, CDR1 is LGHDT and CDR2 is YNNKEL (reference sequence). V lost 1 base, J lost 1 base, and 16 bases lay in between. This CDR3 is built from 17 residues.

The chain employs TRBV20-1 and TRBJ2-5; 7 nucleotides match TRBD2. The CDR3 sequence is 16 residues long. Germline loops: CDR1 DFQATT, CDR2 SNEGSKA (reference sequence). V lost 2 bases to trimming and J lost 7 bases; unmatched junction nucleotides: 16. The DNA for the CDR3 is TGCAGTGCTAGATGGCCCCCGGGACTAATAGGCGGGACCCAGTACTTC. Encoded protein: CSARWPPGLIGGTQYF.

This rearrangement joins TRBV29-1 to TRBJ1-1; tentatively, D is TRBD1 (6 bases). Deletions cut 7 bases from V and 1 base from J, with 25 bases between. The germline V gene has CDR1 SQVTM and CDR2 ANQGSEA. CDR3 length equals 17 residues. CDR3 nucleotide sequence: TGCAGCGCCCGAAGATACAATCGGGACACAACGAACACTGAAGCTTTCTTT. Encoded protein: CSARRYNRDTTNTEAFF. Supplemented by reference TRBV29-1 and TRBJ1-1, the full variable domain reads SAVISQKPSRDICQRGTSLTIQCQVDSQVTMMFWYRQQPGQSLTLIATANQGSEATYESGFVIDKFPISRPNLTFSTLTVSNMSPEDSSIYLCSARRYNRDTTNTEAFFGQGTRLTVV.

This chain connects TRBV11-2 to TRBJ2-3; no firm D call. This CDR3 region has 12 residues. V was clipped by 4 bases and J by 2 bases, with 4 bases between them. CDR1 and CDR2 from the germline V gene are SGHAT and FQNNGV. This chain's CDR3 is CASSYTTDTQYF. CDR3 sequence (DNA): TGTGCCAGCAGCTATACCACAGATACGCAGTATTTT.

V usage is TRBV7-2 and J usage is TRBJ1-1; TRBD1 is a possible D gene (5 bases). V shed 6 bases and J shed 7 bases, with 12 bases lying between them. This CDR3 has 12 residues. Looked up from germline, CDR1 is SGHTA and CDR2 is FQGNSA. For the CDR3, the DNA is TGTGCCAGCAGTCGACCCGGGGGTGAAGCTTTCTTT. Residues: CASSRPGGEAFF.

The CDR3 DNA follows: TGTGCCAGCAGACTCGAAACCACAGATACGCAGTATTTT. Protein: CASRLETTDTQYF. The chain combines TRBV5-8 with TRBJ2-3, with no clear D. Germline V CDR1 and CDR2: SGHTS, YDEGEE. This CDR3 comprises 13 residues. V dropped 5 bases and J dropped 2 bases, with 9 bases sitting between them.

The chain combines TRBV6-1 with TRBJ1-2; D is unclear. CDR3 length equals 14 residues. The V end lost 11 bases, the J end lost 10 bases, and 26 bases lay between the germline ends. Germline loops: CDR1 MNHNS, CDR2 SASEGT. Here the CDR3 DNA reads TGTGCCGCTCAGGCCGCACAGTTTCGTTTAGACTACACCTTC. This translates into CAAQAAQFRLDYTF.

This clonotype turned up a few times. The J gene is TRBJ2-1, the V gene TRBV10-3; D possibly matches TRBD1 or TRBD2 (5 bases each). This CDR3 region has 15 residues. The V end was cut by 5 bases, the J end by 4 bases, with 15 bases between. Germline V gene sequence: CDR1 ENHRY, CDR2 SYGVKD. CDR3 amino acids: CAISQTTGQYNEQFF. The CDR3 DNA reads as TGTGCCATCAGTCAGACCACGGGGCAGTACAATGAGCAGTTCTTC.